Listed below are T cell receptor beta chains from one sample, sequenced in a study of spatial heterogeneity in lung cancer. Via MiXCR, TCRdb re-called the 5' RACE reads, giving one row per CDR3 protein. The table has just over 75,000 distinct CDR3 sequences, 8% seen once; the top ten hold approximately 6.3%. The sequences come from PBMCs, collected at surgery. These receptors all stem from a male donor with early-stage non-small cell lung cancer. Each CDR3 is given with its conserved first and last residue. The order of the fields is J gene, CDR3 length, D gene, clone size, V gene, CDR3 protein, CDR3 DNA. The D gene is left open where the match is weak. The listing skips clone size in some rows; elsewhere it reads once, few, many or a size class.

J gene: TRBJ2-2; CDR3 length: 22; D gene: TRBD2; clone size: many; V gene: TRBV9; CDR3 protein: CASSALIAGLAGGPSGSGELFF; CDR3 DNA: TGTGCCAGCAGCGCTCTCATCGCGGGACTAGCGGGAGGGCCAAGTGGATCCGGGGAGCTGTTTTTT
J gene: TRBJ1-6; CDR3 length: 14; D gene: .; clone size: .; V gene: TRBV20-1; CDR3 protein: CSASIGRTNSPLHF; CDR3 DNA: TGCAGTGCTAGTATCGGCAGGACGAATTCACCCCTCCACTTT
J gene: TRBJ2-7; CDR3 length: 16; D gene: .; clone size: many; V gene: TRBV27; CDR3 protein: CASSEETTGYSYEQYF; CDR3 DNA: TGTGCCAGCAGTGAAGAAACGACAGGCTACTCCTACGAGCAGTACTTC
J gene: TRBJ2-7; CDR3 length: 16; D gene: TRBD2; clone size: many; V gene: TRBV20-1; CDR3 protein: CSARATVGRELYEQYF; CDR3 DNA: TGCAGTGCTAGAGCAACCGTGGGGAGGGAGCTCTACGAGCAGTACTTC
J gene: TRBJ2-3; CDR3 length: 13; D gene: .; clone size: .; V gene: TRBV20-1; CDR3 protein: CSASISVRDTQYF; CDR3 DNA: TGCAGTGCTAGCATTAGCGTGAGAGATACGCAGTATTTT
J gene: TRBJ2-1; CDR3 length: 15; D gene: TRBD1; clone size: few; V gene: TRBV19; CDR3 protein: CASKQGQVTLNEQFF; CDR3 DNA: TGTGCCAGTAAACAGGGACAGGTGACCCTCAATGAGCAGTTCTTC
J gene: TRBJ2-3; CDR3 length: 10; D gene: .; clone size: few; V gene: TRBV2; CDR3 protein: CASSDGTQYF; CDR3 DNA: TGTGCCAGCAGTGACGGGACGCAGTATTTT
J gene: TRBJ1-6; CDR3 length: 13; D gene: TRBD1; clone size: few; V gene: TRBV2; CDR3 protein: CARTGQGSSPLHF; CDR3 DNA: TGTGCCAGAACGGGACAGGGAAGTTCACCCCTCCACTTT
J gene: TRBJ2-3; CDR3 length: 16; D gene: TRBD2; clone size: few; V gene: TRBV15; CDR3 protein: CATSRRVAGGSDTQYF; CDR3 DNA: TGTGCCACCAGCAGGAGGGTAGCGGGAGGTTCGGATACGCAGTATTTT
J gene: TRBJ2-3; CDR3 length: 13; D gene: .; clone size: few; V gene: TRBV10-1; CDR3 protein: CASRGGTTDTQYF; CDR3 DNA: TGCGCCAGCAGAGGTGGTACCACAGATACGCAGTATTTT
J gene: TRBJ2-1; CDR3 length: 13; D gene: .; clone size: many; V gene: TRBV6-4; CDR3 protein: CASSTDGAGEQFF; CDR3 DNA: TGTGCCAGCAGTACGGACGGGGCAGGCGAGCAGTTCTTC